The 12 T cell receptor beta chains listed next were all sequenced from one sample in a study of T cells in Graves' hyperthyroidism and ophthalmopathy. The source material, RNA transcripts, was used to amplify TCR beta CDR3 regions. Initially, a first-round RT-PCR of the TCR CDR3 employed the HTBI primer set. TCRdb re-called the multiplex PCR reads through MiXCR, storing one row per CDR3 protein. The sample contains about 640,000 distinct CDR3 sequences, approximately 15% of which appear only once. Sequencing input: blood. The receptors shown here come from a woman aged 50 to 60 with Graves' ophthalmopathy.

Ten or more counts support this clonotype. The J gene is TRBJ2-3, the V gene TRBV24-1; possibly TRBD2 for D (6 bases). This CDR3 has 15 residues. The germline V and J ends were trimmed by 6 bases and 3 bases, with 15 bases remaining between them. Per germline, CDR1 KGHDR and CDR2 SFDVKD. CDR3 in DNA: TGTGCCACCAGTAAGACGGAGGGGCTTACAGATACGCAGTATTTT. Its protein is CATSKTEGLTDTQYF.

Notes on this clonotype: A read error may be the cause here, since a much bigger clone is one base away. The chain uses TRBV9 and TRBJ2-7, with 7 nucleotides matching TRBD1. The CDR3 sequence is 12 residues long. After removal of 4 bases from V and 5 bases from J, the junction contained 3 bases not matched to a gene. Per germline, CDR1 SGDLS and CDR2 YYNGEE. CDR3 protein: CASSTDRDEQYF. Here the CDR3 DNA reads TGTGCCAGCAGCACCGACAGGGACGAGCAGTACTTC.

This chain connects TRBV10-3 to TRBJ2-3; TRBD2 matches 16 bases. CDR1 and CDR2 (germline): ENHRY, SYGVKD. V was clipped by 3 bases and J by 1 base; unmatched bases: 7. CDR3 size: 19 residues. Written as DNA, the CDR3 is TGTGCCATCAGTGACTACGGGACTAGCGGGAGGGATGGCACAGATACGCAGTATTTT. It yields the protein CAISDYGTSGRDGTDTQYF.

This clonotype was detected many times. The chain joins TRBV15 to TRBJ2-7, with 8 bases that match TRBD1. This CDR3 comprises 13 residues. Germline V CDR1 and CDR2: LNHNV, YYDKDF (reference sequence). Unmatched junction bases numbered 2, after V lost 3 bases and J lost 4 bases. Written as DNA, the CDR3 is TGTGCCACCAGCAGTAACAGGGGGTACGAGCAGTACTTC. Translating gives CATSSNRGYEQYF.

The chain links TRBV6-1 to TRBJ1-2, with TRBD1 identical over 10 bases. Losses at the gene ends were 10 bases for V and 7 bases for J; bases not matched to a gene: 6. CDR1 is MNHNS and CDR2 is SASEGT in the germline V gene. The CDR3 sequence is 12 residues long. CDR3 DNA sequence: TGTGCCACCCTGACAGGGGGCATTGGCTACACCTTC. This encodes CATLTGGIGYTF.

This clonotype was counted ten times or more. The gene calls are TRBV11-2 and TRBJ1-1; D ambiguous. Germline V gene sequence: CDR1 SGHAT, CDR2 FQNNGV. V lost 5 bases, J lost 3 bases, and 10 bases lay in between. There are 13 residues in the CDR3. This CDR3 is CASSVDGYTEAFF. The DNA for the CDR3 is TGTGCCAGCAGCGTGGACGGCTACACTGAAGCTTTCTTT.

The table lists this clonotype with a few counts. This chain connects TRBV5-6 to TRBJ2-5; a weak D match, TRBD2 (5 bases). The CDR3 totals 19 residues. Trimming pared 6 bases from V and 4 bases from J, leaving 31 bases between. Germline assignment: CDR1 SGHDT and CDR2 YYEEEE. The CDR3 loop reads CASTQLGSYFGESGETQYF. CDR3 bases: TGTGCCAGCACCCAGCTTGGTTCCTACTTCGGGGAAAGTGGAGAGACCCAGTACTTC.

Here the CDR3 DNA reads TGTGCCAGCAGCTTAAGTGACAGCTACCAAGAGACCCAGTACTTC. Translation: CASSLSDSYQETQYF. The chain joins TRBV11-2 to TRBJ2-5; weak D call: TRBD1 (5 bases). V was shortened by 2 bases and J by 0 bases, with 10 bases between the two germline ends. CDR1 SGHAT and CDR2 FQNNGV come from the germline V gene. The CDR3 has 15 amino acids.

This clonotype was seen a few times. V gene TRBV20-1 combines with J gene TRBJ1-4, with D perhaps matching TRBD1 (6 bases). Germline loops: CDR1 DFQATT, CDR2 SNEGSKA (reference sequence). This CDR3 has 15 residues. Trimming took 0 bases from V and 5 from J, leaving 13 bases between them. The CDR3, as DNA: TGCAGTGCTAGAGATCGGAGGGGGTTAAATGAAAAACTGTTTTTT. Protein: CSARDRRGLNEKLFF.

This clonotype was seen many times. The CDR3 DNA is TGTGCCTGGAGTGATGGGAGCTACGAGCAGTACTTC. Translating gives CAWSDGSYEQYF. The chain links TRBV30 to TRBJ2-7, with D perhaps matching TRBD2 (5 bases). The CDR3 length is 12 residues. Trimming removed 1 base from V and 3 bases from J, with 7 bases in between. CDR1 GTSNPN and CDR2 SVGIG come from the germline V gene (reference sequence).

This clonotype was recorded a few times. The rearrangement uses TRBV5-1 and TRBJ2-5, with TRBD2 matching 11 bases. From germline, CDR1 is SGHRS and CDR2 YFSETQ. The V and J ends lost 3 bases and 1 base, in that order; junction bases with no gene match: 14. The CDR3 contains 19 residues. CDR3 DNA sequence: TGCGCCAGCAGCTACAGCACTAGCGGGAGTAATAGGTTCCAAGAGACCCAGTACTTC. It specifies CASSYSTSGSNRFQETQYF.

In this sample, this clonotype turned up many times. The gene calls are TRBV18 and TRBJ2-5; D is ambiguous. The CDR3 sequence is 12 residues long. Trimming took 2 bases from V and 3 from J, leaving 4 bases between them. In germline, CDR1 is KGHSH, CDR2 LQKENI. CDR3 in amino acids: CASSPKEETQYF. The CDR3 nucleotides read TGTGCCAGCTCACCAAAGGAAGAGACCCAGTACTTC. Together with reference TRBV18 and TRBJ2-5, the CDR3 gives the full variable domain: NAGVMQNPRHLVRRRGQEARLRCSPMKGHSHVYWYRQLPEEGLKFMVYLQKENIIDESGMPKERFSAEFPKEGPSILRIQQVVRGDSAAYFCASSPKEETQYFGPGTRLLVL.